One sample yielded the 19 T cell receptor beta chains listed below, sequenced in a study of blood T cell repertoires in COVID-19. Data came from immunoSEQ multiplex PCR; TCRdb stores just in-frame clones and leaves some out. The sample consists of under 150,000 clones, 90% of them appearing once. Material for sequencing was peripheral blood. These receptors all stem from a man aged 55 to 70 with COVID-19, enrolled during active disease.

This chain links TRBV19 with TRBJ2-2, with unresolved D. The CDR3 loop spans 16 amino acids. V lost 7 bases and J 2 bases, leaving 17 bases between the germline ends. CDR1 LNHDA and CDR2 SQIVND come from the germline V gene (reference sequence). CDR3 bases: TGTGCCAGTACGATTCGGTTCCCGCCCAACACCGGGGAGCTGTTTTTT. Its protein product is CASTIRFPPNTGELFF.

J is TRBJ1-2 and V is TRBV5-1; the D gene is possibly TRBD1 (6 bases). From germline, CDR1 is SGHRS and CDR2 YFSETQ. The V and J ends lost 4 bases and 1 base respectively, with 11 bases between them. This CDR3 comprises 14 residues. CDR3 sequence (DNA): TGCGCCAGCAGCCCCCAACAGGGTAACTATGGCTACACCTTC. This encodes CASSPQQGNYGYTF.

This clone has just one count. The V gene is TRBV6-6, the J gene TRBJ1-2; possible D gene TRBD1, 5 bases. Between the trimmed V and J ends, which lost 6 bases and 0 bases, there was a span of 17 bases. Germline V lookup: CDR1 MNHNY, CDR2 SVGAGI (reference sequence). The length of the CDR3 is 16 residues. The CDR3 nucleotides read TGTGCCAGCAGGGGCGCATCTCAGGGATCTAACTATGGCTACACCTTC. Its protein product is CASRGASQGSNYGYTF.

This chain connects TRBV5-6 to TRBJ2-4, with 11 bases lining up with TRBD2. J was trimmed by 0 bases and V by 4 bases; bases with no gene match: 9. Germline V gene sequence: CDR1 SGHDT, CDR2 YYEEEE. The CDR3 is made up of 18 amino acids. The CDR3 sequence is CASSPQTSGMIAKNIQYF. DNA for the CDR3: TGTGCCAGCAGCCCTCAGACTAGCGGGATGATAGCCAAAAACATTCAGTACTTC. Full variable domain (remainder filled in from reference TRBV5-6 and TRBJ2-4): DAGVTQSPTHLIKTRGQQVTLRCSPKSGHDTVSWYQQALGQGPQFIFQYYEEEERQRGNFPDRFSGHQFPNYSSELNVNALLLGDSALYLCASSPQTSGMIAKNIQYFGAGTRLSVL.

This clone was recorded only once. The chain is built from TRBV24-1 and TRBJ1-2; no definite D call. The CDR3 totals 14 residues. Germline CDR1 is KGHDR and CDR2 is SFDVKD. V lost 3 bases and J 2 bases, leaving 9 bases between the germline ends. The CDR3 is CATSDTTRNYGYTF. The CDR3 DNA follows: TGTGCCACCAGTGATACGACACGCAACTATGGCTACACCTTC.

This sequence joins TRBV10-2 and TRBJ2-7; a weak D match, TRBD1 (5 bases). The V and J ends lost 2 bases and 3 bases respectively, with 14 bases between them. The CDR3 extends over 15 amino acids. CDR1 WSHSY and CDR2 SAAADI come from the germline V gene. The CDR3 reads CASSEARVEVYEQYF. Here the CDR3 DNA reads TGCGCCAGCAGTGAGGCCAGGGTGGAAGTCTACGAGCAGTACTTC.

The genes are TRBV7-2 and TRBJ2-5; possibly TRBD2 for D (6 bases). V dropped 5 bases and J dropped 1 base, with 20 bases sitting between them. The germline V gene encodes CDR1 SGHTA and CDR2 FQGNSA. The CDR3 consists of 17 residues. The CDR3, as DNA: TGTGCCAGCAGCCCCCACCGCTTAGCGGAAGTCCAAGAGACCCAGTACTTC. It encodes CASSPHRLAEVQETQYF.

The gene calls are TRBV7-9 and TRBJ1-4, with TRBD1 as a possible D gene (5 bases). V was clipped by 2 bases and J by 5 bases, with 12 bases between them. Germline loops: CDR1 SEHNR, CDR2 FQNEAQ (reference sequence). CDR3 size: 15 residues. In DNA form, the CDR3 reads TGTGCCAGCAGCTTATTGGCGGGGCTAAATGAAAAACTGTTTTTT. Protein product: CASSLLAGLNEKLFF.

The chain employs TRBV7-2 and TRBJ2-1; D possibly corresponds to TRBD1 (6 bases). The CDR3 loop spans 15 amino acids. V was trimmed by 5 bases and J by 0 bases, leaving 11 bases between them. Per germline, CDR1 SGHTA and CDR2 FQGNSA. In DNA, the CDR3 is TGTGCCAGCAGCACCGGGACAACCTCCTACAATGAGCAGTTCTTC. It encodes CASSTGTTSYNEQFF.

This rearrangement joins TRBV2 to TRBJ1-1; D uncertain. CDR3 length equals 14 residues. Per germline, CDR1 SNHLY and CDR2 FYNNEI. V shed 1 base and J shed 0 bases, with 6 bases lying between them. CDR3 sequence: CASSEVTVNTEAFF. The CDR3 DNA reads TGTGCCAGCAGTGAAGTTACAGTGAACACTGAAGCTTTCTTT. The full variable domain, in which reference TRBV2 and TRBJ1-1 provide the parts outside the CDR3, is EPEVTQTPSHQVTQMGQEVILRCVPISNHLYFYWYRQILGQKVEFLVSFYNNEISEKSEIFDDQFSVERPDGSNFTLKIRSTKLEDSAMYFCASSEVTVNTEAFFGQGTRLTVV.

Only one count was recorded for this clone. The V call is TRBV4-2, the J call TRBJ2-7; 8 bases are a match to TRBD1. V lost 3 bases and J lost 3; bases outside the gene matches: 1. The germline CDR1 and CDR2 sequences are LGHNA and YNFKEQ. The length of the CDR3 is 13 residues. CDR3: CASSQGTGYEQYF. In DNA, the CDR3 is TGTGCCAGCAGCCAGGGGACAGGCTACGAGCAGTACTTC.

CDR3 region: CASSQLGTSGAYEQYF. The CDR3 DNA sequence: TGCGCCAGCAGCCAACTCGGGACTAGCGGGGCCTACGAGCAGTACTTC. The chain uses TRBV4-1 and TRBJ2-7, with 13 bases aligning to TRBD2. The CDR3 runs to 16 residues. Germline CDR1 reads MGHRA; CDR2 reads YSYEKL. The trim removed 2 bases at V and 2 bases at J, leaving 3 bases unmatched.

The chain links TRBV19 to TRBJ1-2, with 7 bases that match TRBD1. Germline values: CDR1 LNHDA, CDR2 SQIVND (reference sequence). V shed 4 bases and J 5 bases; nucleotides not matched to a gene: 10. The CDR3 consists of 15 residues. Here the CDR3 DNA reads TGTGCCAGTAGTACGGGACAGCTCACCTTTTATGGCTACACCTTC. It specifies CASSTGQLTFYGYTF.

This rearrangement joins TRBV7-3 to TRBJ1-1; possible D gene TRBD1, 5 bases. Trimming stripped 2 bases from V and 1 base from J, with 11 bases between. Germline assignment: CDR1 SGHTA and CDR2 FQGTGA. The CDR3 runs 15 residues. The CDR3 coding sequence is TGTGCCAGCAGCTTAGGTCCCCAGGGGAACACTGAAGCTTTCTTT. Translated: CASSLGPQGNTEAFF.

This chain joins TRBV18 and TRBJ1-6; TRBD1 aligns across 8 bases. The V segment lost 6 bases and the J segment 5 bases; nucleotides outside the gene matches: 3. Germline lookup yields CDR1 KGHSH and CDR2 LQKENI. There are 14 residues in the CDR3. CDR3 in DNA: TGTGCCAGCTCTGGACAGGGAAATAATTCACCCCTCCACTTT. Amino acid sequence: CASSGQGNNSPLHF.

This chain joins TRBV11-2 and TRBJ2-3; 10 bases align to TRBD2. This CDR3 is 16 amino acids long. Trimming took 3 bases from V and 0 from J; bases not matched to a gene: 3. The germline V gene encodes CDR1 SGHAT and CDR2 FQNNGV. This CDR3 reads CASSFRTSGSTDTQYF. Here the CDR3 DNA reads TGTGCCAGCAGCTTTCGGACTAGCGGAAGCACAGATACGCAGTATTTT. The full variable domain, completed using reference TRBV11-2 and TRBJ2-3, is EAGVAQSPRYKIIEKRQSVAFWCNPISGHATLYWYQQILGQGPKLLIQFQNNGVVDDSQLPKDRFSAERLKGVDSTLKIQPAKLEDSAVYLCASSFRTSGSTDTQYFGPGTRLTVL.

The rearrangement joins TRBV29-1 to TRBJ2-7; the match to TRBD1 covers 7 bases. CDR3 length: 15 residues. After removal of 6 bases from V and 5 bases from J, the junction contained 16 bases not matched to a gene. Germline V CDR1 and CDR2: SQVTM, ANQGSEA. CDR3 coding DNA: TGCAGCGTCTTACTAGGTTACAGGGGTTTCGACGAGCAGTACTTC. It is translated as CSVLLGYRGFDEQYF.

The rearrangement links TRBV19 to TRBJ1-4; the match to TRBD1 covers 9 bases. This CDR3 has 15 residues. The germline gives CDR1 LNHDA, CDR2 SQIVND (reference sequence). V was clipped by 3 bases and J by 7 bases; unmatched bases: 6. The CDR3 spells CASSISLDRGEKLFF. CDR3 nucleotides: TGTGCCAGTAGTATCAGTCTGGACAGGGGTGAAAAACTGTTTTTT.

The chain recombines TRBV5-5 with TRBJ2-5, with 7 bases aligning to TRBD1. CDR1 SGHKS and CDR2 YYEKEE come from the germline V gene (reference sequence). This CDR3 contains 15 residues. Trimming took 1 base from V and 2 from J; bases not matched to a gene: 5. CDR3 sequence reads: CASSLSPGGQETQYF. CDR3 DNA: TGTGCCAGCAGCTTGTCCCCAGGGGGACAAGAGACCCAGTACTTC.